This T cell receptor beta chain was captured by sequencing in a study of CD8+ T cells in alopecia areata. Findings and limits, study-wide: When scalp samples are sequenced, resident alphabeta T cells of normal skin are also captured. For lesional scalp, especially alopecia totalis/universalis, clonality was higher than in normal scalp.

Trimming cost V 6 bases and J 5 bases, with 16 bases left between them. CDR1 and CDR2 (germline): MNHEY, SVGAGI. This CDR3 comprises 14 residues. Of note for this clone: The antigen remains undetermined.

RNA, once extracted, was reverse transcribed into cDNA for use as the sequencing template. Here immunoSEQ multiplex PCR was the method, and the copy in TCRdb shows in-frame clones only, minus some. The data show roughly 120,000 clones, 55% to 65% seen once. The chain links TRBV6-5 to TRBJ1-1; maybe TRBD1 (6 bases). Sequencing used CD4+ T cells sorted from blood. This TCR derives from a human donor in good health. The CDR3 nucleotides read TGTGCCAGCAGGGCAAAAACCAGGGGAACTGAAGCTTTCTTT. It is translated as CASRAKTRGTEAFF.